The 23 T cell receptor beta chains presented below share a single source sample, sequenced in a study of metastatic and nonmetastatic thyroid tumors (dated by TCRdb to about 2020). None of the patients had been given any treatment before thyroid surgery. Preparation of the library involved PCR. Sequencing used an Illumina HiSeq 4000. The raw public data were reprocessed by TCRdb itself: fastp quality trimming at Q25, MiXCR clonotype calling, in-frame beta chains only. The sample table lists about 70,000 clones, more than 15% of them with a count of one. In total, the top ten clones hold around 13% of the sample. What was sequenced was blood. Receptors were obtained from a female donor with papillary thyroid cancer or a benign thyroid nodule (not recorded which). Some clones in this sample may be carry-over from other donors' samples.

This clone was seen only a few times. A much larger clone lies one base from this, so it may be a read error. The chain recombines TRBV5-1 with TRBJ1-1, with D possibly being TRBD1 (5 bases). Trimming shortened V by 0 bases and J by 4 bases, and 10 bases separated the two germline ends. Germline V gene lookup returns CDR1 SGHRS and CDR2 YFSETQ. CDR3 length: 14 amino acids. The CDR3 reads CASSLARVGTEAFF. The CDR3 DNA sequence: TGCGCCAGCAGCTTGGCCAGGGTCGGCACTGAAGCTTTCTTT.

The chain is built from TRBV30 and TRBJ1-2; D not resolved. Germline CDR1 reads GTSNPN; CDR2 reads SVGIG (reference sequence). This CDR3 contains 13 residues. Trimming removed 0 bases from V and 7 bases from J, with 12 bases in between. The CDR3 protein is CAWSVPLGGGYTF. Here the CDR3 DNA reads TGTGCCTGGAGTGTACCCCTCGGCGGTGGCTACACCTTC.

This clone was seen ten or more times. The chain carries TRBV5-1 and TRBJ2-1, with D maybe TRBD2 (6 bases). This CDR3 is built from 14 residues. Germline CDR1 reads SGHRS; CDR2 reads YFSETQ. Trimming removed 3 bases from V and 3 bases from J, with 10 bases in between. The CDR3: CASSSPGLYNEQFF. The CDR3 DNA follows: TGCGCCAGCAGCTCTCCGGGACTCTACAATGAGCAGTTCTTC.

The sample holds many counts of this clone. The chain joins TRBV29-1 to TRBJ1-1; D remains unclear. V lost 4 bases to trimming and J lost 4 bases, with 13 bases between them. Germline assignment: CDR1 SQVTM and CDR2 ANQGSEA. The CDR3 extends over 13 amino acids. The CDR3 sequence: CSVGSERTTEAFF. In nucleotides, the CDR3 is TGCAGCGTTGGATCTGAAAGAACCACTGAAGCTTTCTTT. The full variable domain, its missing parts supplied by reference TRBV29-1 and TRBJ1-1, is SAVISQKPSRDICQRGTSLTIQCQVDSQVTMMFWYRQQPGQSLTLIATANQGSEATYESGFVIDKFPISRPNLTFSTLTVSNMSPEDSSIYLCSVGSERTTEAFFGQGTRLTVV.

This clone appeared many times. The CDR3 loop reads CASSLSGGNQPQHF. Written as DNA, the CDR3 is TGTGCCAGCTCACTCTCAGGGGGCAATCAGCCCCAGCATTTT. The chain joins TRBV18 to TRBJ1-5, with a possible D match to TRBD1 (6 bases). Trimming removed 4 bases from V and 2 bases from J, with 9 bases in between. CDR3 length: 14 amino acids. Germline assignment: CDR1 KGHSH and CDR2 LQKENI.

A few counts support this clone. The chain employs TRBV28 and TRBJ1-1; 9 bases are shared with TRBD1. V dropped 5 bases and J dropped 3; count of bases not matched to a gene: 4. The germline gives CDR1 MDHEN, CDR2 SYDVKM. CDR3 length: 14 amino acids. The CDR3 sequence is CASSPGQGYTEAFF. DNA of the CDR3: TGTGCCAGCAGTCCGGGACAGGGCTACACTGAAGCTTTCTTT.

In its sample, this clone was seen a few times. Sequence at one end of the junction differs from germline and may be a read error. This chain joins TRBV19 and TRBJ1-2; unclear D gene. CDR1 and CDR2 (germline): LNHDA, SQIVND (reference sequence). The CDR3 consists of 13 residues. The DNA of the CDR3 is TGTGTCACCGCCGGGCCCTCTAACTATGTCTACACCTTC. Its protein product is CVTAGPSNYVYTF.

This chain joins TRBV2 and TRBJ2-3; D not certain. CDR3 length equals 12 residues. In germline, CDR1 is SNHLY, CDR2 FYNNEI. Between the trimmed V and J ends, which lost 1 base and 3 bases, there was a span of 2 bases. The CDR3 protein is CASSEETDTQYF. In DNA, the CDR3 is TGTGCCAGCAGTGAAGAGACAGATACGCAGTATTTT.

V gene TRBV3-1 combines with J gene TRBJ2-3; 7 bases are a match to TRBD2. V was clipped by 6 bases and J by 2 bases; unmatched bases: 8. CDR1 is LGHDT and CDR2 is YNNKEL in the germline V gene (reference sequence). CDR3 length: 15 residues. Here the CDR3 DNA reads TGTGCCAGCAGTCCGACTAGCACCTCCACAGATACGCAGTATTTT. Translation: CASSPTSTSTDTQYF.

The gene calls are TRBV7-3 and TRBJ2-7; tentatively, D is TRBD2 (6 bases). V was pared by 1 base and J by 3 bases, with 13 bases between. The CDR3 contains 15 residues. Germline loops: CDR1 SGHTA, CDR2 FQGTGA. The CDR3 reads CASSLRTGVLYEQYF. DNA of the CDR3: TGTGCCAGCAGCTTAAGAACGGGAGTCCTCTACGAGCAGTACTTC.

Many counts were recorded for this clone. A much larger clonotype is one base distant, so this may be a read error. The sample carries other DNA sequences with the same CDR3. The genes are TRBV19 and TRBJ2-7; no clear D gene. CDR3 length equals 13 residues. With 5 bases removed from V and 3 bases from J, the gap between germline ends came to 11 bases. Germline CDR1 is LNHDA and CDR2 is SQIVND (reference sequence). For the CDR3, the DNA is TGTGCCAGTAGTTCGGCTGCAAACTACGAGCAGTACTTC. This codes for CASSSAANYEQYF.

The rearrangement joins TRBV5-1 to TRBJ1-1; no definite D call. Germline CDR1 is SGHRS and CDR2 is YFSETQ. CDR3 length: 12 amino acids. CDR3 protein: CASGRENTEAFF. CDR3 DNA sequence: TGCGCAAGCGGGCGGGAGAACACTGAAGCTTTCTTT.

This clone was counted ten times or more. The V gene is TRBV5-1, the J gene TRBJ1-2; weak D call: TRBD1 (6 bases). The CDR3 loop spans 17 amino acids. The germline gives CDR1 SGHRS, CDR2 YFSETQ. Trimming pared 6 bases from V and 0 bases from J, leaving 21 bases between. In DNA form, the CDR3 reads TGCGCCAGCACACCCCCGGGACATCAAAACCCTAACTATGGCTACACCTTC. This translates into CASTPPGHQNPNYGYTF.

This clone has at least ten counts. The V gene is TRBV5-1, the J gene TRBJ2-7; D might be TRBD1 (7 bases). Germline values: CDR1 SGHRS, CDR2 YFSETQ. Trimming removed 1 base at V and 3 bases at J, with 17 bases between. This CDR3 is 16 amino acids long. The CDR3 protein is CASSLSSGGTFYEQYF. In DNA form, the CDR3 reads TGCGCCAGCAGCTTGAGCTCAGGGGGGACCTTCTACGAGCAGTACTTC.

This clone has at least ten counts. The chain has TRBV7-6 and TRBJ2-2; maybe TRBD2 (6 bases). CDR1 is SGHVS, CDR2 FNYEAQ, per germline. The CDR3 totals 14 residues. Trimming took off 2 bases at V and 5 bases at J, with 9 bases between the two ends. The CDR3 bases are TGTGCCAGCAGCTTATGGGGAGGTACCGGGGAGCTGTTTTTT. It codes for CASSLWGGTGELFF.

This clone was found many times. This chain joins TRBV28 and TRBJ2-5; TRBD2 might be the D (6 bases). V lost 7 bases and J lost 2, with 20 bases in between. This CDR3 has 16 amino acids. In germline, CDR1 is MDHEN, CDR2 SYDVKM. This chain's CDR3 is CASTLLMGGRQETQYF. The CDR3 coding sequence is TGTGCCAGCACCCTTTTGATGGGGGGTAGACAAGAGACCCAGTACTTC.

J is TRBJ2-2 and V is TRBV30; the D gene could be TRBD1 or TRBD2 (5 bases each). V was cut by 2 bases and J by 7 bases, with 17 bases left in between. The CDR3 totals 15 residues. Germline V lookup: CDR1 GTSNPN, CDR2 SVGIG (reference sequence). The CDR3 is CAWSQRGVSGGELFF. CDR3 bases: TGTGCCTGGAGTCAGAGAGGGGTTTCTGGCGGGGAGCTGTTTTTT.

This clone was counted ten times or more. This rearrangement joins TRBV5-1 to TRBJ2-3; 15 nucleotides line up with TRBD2. CDR3 size: 19 residues. CDR1 and CDR2 from the germline V gene are SGHRS and YFSETQ. Unmatched junction bases numbered 12, after V lost 4 bases and J lost 3 bases. The CDR3 region is CASSDTLPGTSGRTDTQYF. The CDR3 nucleotides are TGCGCCAGCAGCGATACGCTTCCCGGGACTAGCGGGAGGACAGATACGCAGTATTTT. The variable domain in full, with the rest retrieved from reference TRBV5-1 and TRBJ2-3, is KAGVTQTPRYLIKTRGQQVTLSCSPISGHRSVSWYQQTPGQGLQFLFEYFSETQRNKGNFPGRFSGRQFSNSRSEMNVSTLELGDSALYLCASSDTLPGTSGRTDTQYFGPGTRLTVL.

This clone has at least ten counts. The sample holds other DNA sequences that translate to the same CDR3. The chain is built from TRBV10-3 and TRBJ2-7; D is ambiguous. Germline assignment: CDR1 ENHRY and CDR2 SYGVKD. V lost 3 bases and J 3 bases, leaving 3 bases between the germline ends. The CDR3 totals 11 residues. CDR3: CAISDGYEQYF. As DNA, the CDR3 is TGTGCCATCAGTGACGGCTACGAGCAGTACTTC.

This clone turned up a few times. A much larger clone differs by one base, so this may be a read error. The chain couples TRBV27 to TRBJ1-1; D possibly corresponds to TRBD1 (5 bases). Germline lookup yields CDR1 MNHEY and CDR2 SMNVEV (reference sequence). This CDR3 has 15 residues. The CDR3 DNA follows: TGTGCCAGCAGTTTCCGTAGGGCTACGGACACTGAATCTTTCTTT. It translates to CASSFRRATDTESFF.

This clone came up many times. The rearrangement uses TRBV9 and TRBJ2-3; D possibly uses TRBD1 or TRBD2 (5 bases each). Germline CDR1 SGDLS, CDR2 YYNGEE. The ends were cut back, 4 bases at V and 4 bases at J, with 13 bases in the middle. The CDR3 contains 14 residues. CDR3 sequence reads: CASSPPGLSDTQYF. Here the CDR3 DNA reads TGTGCCAGCAGCCCTCCGGGGCTGTCAGATACGCAGTATTTT.

This clone was counted at least ten times. J is TRBJ2-1 and V is TRBV27, with D possibly being TRBD1 (5 bases). The CDR3 loop spans 14 amino acids. Trimming shortened V by 7 bases and J by 4 bases, and 14 bases separated the two germline ends. From germline, CDR1 is MNHEY and CDR2 SMNVEV (reference sequence). CDR3 sequence reads: CASTAGKRYNEQFF. The CDR3 bases are TGTGCCAGCACCGCAGGGAAAAGGTACAATGAGCAGTTCTTC.

This clone came up many times. V usage is TRBV25-1 and J usage is TRBJ2-1; D may correspond to TRBD1 or TRBD2 (5 bases each). This CDR3 has 12 amino acids. From germline, CDR1 is MGHDK and CDR2 SYGVNS. The V end lost 4 bases, the J end lost 9 bases, and 10 bases lay between the germline ends. The CDR3 protein is CASSVFGGEQFF. In DNA, the CDR3 is TGTGCCAGCAGTGTATTTGGGGGTGAGCAGTTCTTC.